These T cell receptor beta chains were read from a single sample in a study of OX40 agonist ivuxolimab in advanced cancers. Produced via immunoSEQ multiplex PCR; TCRdb's table is partial and in-frame only. The sample has about 58,000 clones; about 86% are singletons. The sample here was CD4+ or CD8+ T cells sorted from blood, taken in a trial of the OX40 agonist ivuxolimab. These receptor sequences come from an adult with an advanced solid tumor such as melanoma, head and neck, liver or kidney cancer. CDR3s include the opening cysteine and the closing phenylalanine or tryptophan. Fields, in order: clone size, V gene, J gene, D gene, CDR3 protein, CDR3 DNA. D genes are given only for firm matches. Some rows have no size entry. The others give once, few or many, or a class for an expanded clone.

abundance: -; v_gene: TRBV6-5; j_gene: TRBJ1-2; d_gene: -; CDR3aa: CASSYSTLFYGYTF; CDR3nt: TGTGCCAGCAGTTACTCGACCCTTTTCTATGGCTACACCTTC
abundance: -; v_gene: TRBV6-6; j_gene: TRBJ2-7; d_gene: TRBD1; CDR3aa: CASSRRDRSYEQYF; CDR3nt: TGTGCCAGCAGTCGCCGGGACAGATCCTACGAGCAGTACTTC
abundance: -; v_gene: TRBV7-2; j_gene: TRBJ1-3; d_gene: -; CDR3aa: CASSLGSRQASGNTIYF; CDR3nt: TGTGCCAGCAGCTTAGGGTCCCGACAGGCCTCTGGAAACACCATATATTTT
abundance: -; v_gene: TRBV4-1; j_gene: TRBJ1-6; d_gene: TRBD1; CDR3aa: CASSQGQNSPLHF; CDR3nt: TGCGCCAGCAGCCAGGGACAGAATTCACCCCTCCACTTT
abundance: few; v_gene: TRBV19; j_gene: TRBJ1-1; d_gene: -; CDR3aa: CASSIPRLNTEAFF; CDR3nt: TGTGCCAGTAGTATTCCTAGGTTGAACACTGAAGCTTTCTTT
abundance: -; v_gene: TRBV5-1; j_gene: TRBJ2-7; d_gene: -; CDR3aa: CASSTSGQFDEQYF; CDR3nt: TGCGCCAGCAGCACGTCCGGGCAGTTCGACGAGCAGTACTTC
abundance: -; v_gene: TRBV28; j_gene: TRBJ1-4; d_gene: TRBD1; CDR3aa: CASSLLGTGTRGLFF; CDR3nt: TGTGCCAGCAGTTTATTGGGGACAGGGACAAGGGGGCTGTTTTTT
abundance: -; v_gene: TRBV10-1; j_gene: TRBJ1-6; d_gene: -; CDR3aa: CASGYDSPLHF; CDR3nt: TGCGCCAGCGGATATGATTCACCCCTCCACTTT
abundance: once; v_gene: TRBV19; j_gene: TRBJ2-5; d_gene: -; CDR3aa: CASSKRQAGETQYF; CDR3nt: TGTGCCAGTAGTAAAAGACAGGCCGGAGAGACCCAGTACTTC
abundance: -; v_gene: TRBV6-1; j_gene: TRBJ2-1; d_gene: -; CDR3aa: CASSGRSYSSYNEQFF; CDR3nt: TGTGCCAGCAGTGGCCGCTCGTACAGCTCCTACAATGAGCAGTTCTTC
abundance: -; v_gene: TRBV4-1; j_gene: TRBJ1-2; d_gene: -; CDR3aa: CASRKRAGAVGYTF; CDR3nt: TGCGCCAGCCGAAAAAGGGCAGGGGCGGTTGGCTACACCTTC
abundance: once; v_gene: TRBV30; j_gene: TRBJ2-6; d_gene: -; CDR3aa: CAWSVVGHVLTF; CDR3nt: TGTGCCTGGAGTGTAGTCGGCCACGTCCTGACTTTC
abundance: few; v_gene: TRBV2; j_gene: TRBJ2-1; d_gene: -; CDR3aa: CASRPGVAVYNEQFF; CDR3nt: TGTGCCAGCAGACCCGGGGTAGCGGTCTACAATGAGCAGTTCTTC
abundance: -; v_gene: TRBV10-2; j_gene: TRBJ2-6; d_gene: TRBD1; CDR3aa: CASVGQGVGTGANVLTF; CDR3nt: TGCGCCAGCGTAGGACAGGGCGTAGGAACGGGGGCCAACGTCCTGACTTTC
abundance: -; v_gene: TRBV5-4; j_gene: TRBJ1-1; d_gene: TRBD1; CDR3aa: CASRHRGNTEAFF; CDR3nt: TGTGCCAGCAGGCACAGGGGGAACACTGAAGCTTTCTTT
abundance: -; v_gene: TRBV18; j_gene: TRBJ2-4; d_gene: TRBD1; CDR3aa: CASSPTSGQGVAKNIQYF; CDR3nt: TGTGCCAGCTCACCAACCTCCGGGCAGGGGGTAGCCAAAAACATTCAGTACTTC
abundance: -; v_gene: TRBV11-2; j_gene: TRBJ2-3; d_gene: -; CDR3aa: CASSQNRHLRDTQYF; CDR3nt: TGTGCCAGCAGCCAAAACCGCCACCTGCGAGATACGCAGTATTTT
abundance: -; v_gene: TRBV28; j_gene: TRBJ2-6; d_gene: -; CDR3aa: CASSLIGRSGANVLTF; CDR3nt: TGTGCCAGCAGTTTGATAGGGAGGTCTGGGGCCAACGTCCTGACTTTC
abundance: -; v_gene: TRBV27; j_gene: TRBJ2-3; d_gene: -; CDR3aa: CASSWRGVTDTQYF; CDR3nt: TGTGCCAGCAGTTGGCGAGGGGTCACAGATACGCAGTATTTT
abundance: few; v_gene: TRBV19; j_gene: TRBJ2-3; d_gene: TRBD1; CDR3aa: CASSITTGGTSFGLDTQYF; CDR3nt: TGTGCCAGTAGTATAACGACAGGGGGTACATCTTTCGGGTTAGATACGCAGTATTTT
abundance: -; v_gene: TRBV18; j_gene: TRBJ1-4; d_gene: -; CDR3aa: CASSPQGEEKLFF; CDR3nt: TGTGCCAGCTCACCACAGGGTGAAGAAAAACTGTTTTTT
abundance: -; v_gene: TRBV18; j_gene: TRBJ1-5; d_gene: -; CDR3aa: CASSPGNNQPQHF; CDR3nt: TGTGCCAGCTCCCCCGGTAACAATCAGCCCCAGCATTTT
abundance: -; v_gene: TRBV19; j_gene: TRBJ1-4; d_gene: TRBD1; CDR3aa: CASSRRTGQGAREKLFF; CDR3nt: TGTGCCAGTAGTAGGAGGACAGGGCAGGGGGCCCGTGAAAAACTGTTTTTT
abundance: -; v_gene: TRBV2; j_gene: TRBJ1-2; d_gene: TRBD1; CDR3aa: CASRPGQGYGYTF; CDR3nt: TGTGCCAGCAGACCGGGACAGGGATATGGCTACACCTTC
abundance: once; v_gene: TRBV19; j_gene: TRBJ2-7; d_gene: -; CDR3aa: CASSYPGANEQYF; CDR3nt: TGTGCCAGTAGTTATCCAGGGGCCAACGAGCAGTACTTC
abundance: -; v_gene: TRBV4-1; j_gene: TRBJ1-1; d_gene: -; CDR3aa: CASSQAGVTNTEAFF; CDR3nt: TGCGCCAGCAGCCAAGCAGGGGTGACGAACACTGAAGCTTTCTTT
abundance: -; v_gene: TRBV5-1; j_gene: TRBJ2-1; d_gene: TRBD2; CDR3aa: CASSLLAGNYNEQFF; CDR3nt: TGCGCCAGCAGCTTACTAGCGGGGAACTACAATGAGCAGTTCTTC
abundance: -; v_gene: TRBV5-6; j_gene: TRBJ1-2; d_gene: -; CDR3aa: CASSLLSQTAYGYTF; CDR3nt: TGTGCCAGCAGCTTGCTGTCGCAGACCGCTTATGGCTACACCTTC
abundance: -; v_gene: TRBV28; j_gene: TRBJ1-5; d_gene: TRBD1; CDR3aa: CASSLYGTGIQPQHF; CDR3nt: TGTGCCAGCAGTTTATATGGGACAGGGATTCAGCCCCAGCATTTT
abundance: -; v_gene: TRBV4-1; j_gene: TRBJ2-7; d_gene: -; CDR3aa: CASSRVEWDEQYF; CDR3nt: TGCGCCAGCAGCCGGGTGGAATGGGACGAGCAGTACTTC
abundance: -; v_gene: TRBV5-1; j_gene: TRBJ1-6; d_gene: TRBD1; CDR3aa: CASSWDRGRNSPLHF; CDR3nt: TGCGCCAGCAGCTGGGACAGAGGAAGGAATTCACCCCTCCACTTT
abundance: -; v_gene: TRBV18; j_gene: TRBJ2-7; d_gene: -; CDR3aa: CASSSAGGLPSYEQYF; CDR3nt: TGTGCCAGCTCATCGGCTGGGGGCCTACCTTCCTACGAGCAGTACTTC
abundance: -; v_gene: TRBV18; j_gene: TRBJ1-4; d_gene: -; CDR3aa: CASSPAFGEKLFF; CDR3nt: TGTGCCAGCTCACCAGCCTTTGGCGAAAAACTGTTTTTT
abundance: -; v_gene: TRBV18; j_gene: TRBJ2-3; d_gene: -; CDR3aa: CASSPLSGGGTDTQYF; CDR3nt: TGTGCCAGCTCACCACTATCAGGGGGGGGCACAGATACGCAGTATTTT
abundance: -; v_gene: TRBV5-1; j_gene: TRBJ2-1; d_gene: -; CDR3aa: CASSLVGSWNEQFF; CDR3nt: TGCGCCAGCAGCTTGGTGGGGTCGTGGAATGAGCAGTTCTTC
abundance: -; v_gene: TRBV18; j_gene: TRBJ1-1; d_gene: TRBD1; CDR3aa: CASSQGQGRTEAFF; CDR3nt: TGTGCCAGCTCACAAGGACAGGGCAGAACTGAAGCTTTCTTT
abundance: -; v_gene: TRBV5-6; j_gene: TRBJ2-7; d_gene: -; CDR3aa: CASSPAGLTGEQYF; CDR3nt: TGTGCCAGCAGCCCCGCCGGGTTAACTGGCGAGCAGTACTTC
abundance: -; v_gene: TRBV11-3; j_gene: TRBJ2-4; d_gene: -; CDR3aa: CASSPGKTIQYF; CDR3nt: TGTGCCAGCAGCCCCGGGAAGACCATTCAGTACTTC
abundance: -; v_gene: TRBV5-1; j_gene: TRBJ1-5; d_gene: -; CDR3aa: CASSYEIDQPQHF; CDR3nt: TGCGCCAGCAGCTACGAGATTGATCAGCCCCAGCATTTT
abundance: -; v_gene: TRBV2; j_gene: TRBJ1-2; d_gene: -; CDR3aa: CASRSWGGGAGGYGYTF; CDR3nt: TGTGCCAGCAGGTCCTGGGGTGGGGGAGCCGGGGGCTATGGCTACACCTTC
abundance: -; v_gene: TRBV19; j_gene: TRBJ2-2; d_gene: -; CDR3aa: CASSMKGQGGNTGELFF; CDR3nt: TGTGCCAGTAGTATGAAGGGGCAGGGGGGAAACACCGGGGAGCTGTTTTTT
abundance: -; v_gene: TRBV19; j_gene: TRBJ1-1; d_gene: TRBD1; CDR3aa: CASSTWDRLGEAFF; CDR3nt: TGTGCCAGTAGTACCTGGGACAGGTTGGGGGAAGCTTTCTTT
abundance: -; v_gene: TRBV6-1; j_gene: TRBJ1-2; d_gene: -; CDR3aa: CASTNGQGGYTF; CDR3nt: TGTGCCAGCACAAACGGTCAGGGGGGCTACACCTTC
abundance: -; v_gene: TRBV7-2; j_gene: TRBJ1-5; d_gene: -; CDR3aa: CASSLNRNNQPQHF; CDR3nt: TGTGCCAGCAGCTTAAATAGGAATAATCAGCCCCAGCATTTT
abundance: once; v_gene: TRBV5-1; j_gene: TRBJ2-5; d_gene: TRBD1; CDR3aa: CASSPGTGRETQYF; CDR3nt: TGCGCCAGCAGCCCAGGGACAGGGAGAGAGACCCAGTACTTC
abundance: -; v_gene: TRBV9; j_gene: TRBJ2-3; d_gene: -; CDR3aa: CASSVAPSTDTQYF; CDR3nt: TGTGCCAGCAGCGTAGCTCCCAGCACAGATACGCAGTATTTT
abundance: -; v_gene: TRBV6-1; j_gene: TRBJ1-2; d_gene: TRBD1; CDR3aa: CASSEGGQGPYGYTF; CDR3nt: TGTGCCAGCAGTGAAGGGGGACAGGGACCCTATGGCTACACCTTC
abundance: -; v_gene: TRBV5-1; j_gene: TRBJ2-7; d_gene: -; CDR3aa: CASSGTGIGGYEQYF; CDR3nt: TGCGCCAGCAGCGGGACGGGTATAGGTGGCTACGAGCAGTACTTC
abundance: once; v_gene: TRBV5-1; j_gene: TRBJ2-7; d_gene: -; CDR3aa: CASSLQPYEQYF; CDR3nt: TGCGCCAGCAGCTTACAGCCCTACGAGCAGTACTTC
abundance: -; v_gene: TRBV7-6; j_gene: TRBJ1-2; d_gene: -; CDR3aa: CASSPRQVYGYTF; CDR3nt: TGTGCCAGCAGCCCACGACAGGTTTATGGCTACACCTTC